The 8 T cell receptor beta chains below come from one sample, sequenced in a study of T cell responses to AZD1222 COVID-19 vaccine. TCRdb keeps only in-frame clones here, not all; method: immunoSEQ multiplex PCR. Here the sample spans some 130,000 clones, 80% to 90% being singletons. Sequencing was performed on peripheral blood, taken on day 0 of AZD1222 vaccination. All receptors come from an adult in good health.

The chain uses TRBV5-6 and TRBJ1-1; D might be TRBD1 (5 bases). The CDR3 consists of 14 residues. Trimming took off 4 bases at V and 0 bases at J, with 10 bases between the two ends. From germline, CDR1 is SGHDT and CDR2 YYEEEE. The CDR3 DNA reads TGTGCCAGCAGCACCCCGGGGCTGAACACTGAAGCTTTCTTT. Amino acids: CASSTPGLNTEAFF.

The rearrangement links TRBV18 to TRBJ1-4; D might be TRBD1 (5 bases). The CDR3 spans 16 residues. From germline, CDR1 is KGHSH and CDR2 LQKENI. Trimming pared 6 bases from V and 2 bases from J, leaving 16 bases between. The CDR3 region has the DNA TGTGCCAGCTCTTCCGGCAGGGTAGGCACTAATGAAAAACTGTTTTTT. Translating it yields CASSSGRVGTNEKLFF.

The chain uses TRBV3-1 (or the pseudogene TRBV3-2) and TRBJ2-7; the D is unclear. Germline V CDR1 and CDR2: LGHDT, YNNKEL (reference sequence). The V and J ends lost 1 base and 12 bases respectively, with 10 bases between them. This CDR3 region has 11 residues. The CDR3 spells CASSQGTGAYF. The CDR3 nucleotides are TGTGCCAGCAGCCAAGGGACCGGAGCGTACTTC.

V gene TRBV7-3 combines with J gene TRBJ2-3; 7 nucleotides align to TRBD1. Germline values: CDR1 SGHTA, CDR2 FQGTGA. Losses at the gene ends were 5 bases for V and 2 bases for J; bases not matched to a gene: 4. The CDR3 totals 14 residues. The CDR3 DNA reads as TGTGCCAGCAGCGTACAGGGGTCCACAGATACGCAGTATTTT. Translated: CASSVQGSTDTQYF.

The chain recombines TRBV7-9 with TRBJ1-4; the match to TRBD1 covers 7 bases. Per germline, CDR1 SEHNR and CDR2 FQNEAQ (reference sequence). With 2 bases clipped from V and 3 bases from J, the junction kept 12 bases outside the gene matches. The CDR3 has 18 amino acids. This chain's CDR3 is CASSLPFLDRAANEKLFF. The CDR3 bases are TGTGCCAGCAGCTTACCTTTTCTTGACAGGGCTGCTAATGAAAAACTGTTTTTT.

This chain links TRBV5-1 with TRBJ2-7; perhaps TRBD1 as D (6 bases). Germline CDR1 is SGHRS and CDR2 is YFSETQ. This CDR3 has 16 amino acids. Trimming left V 6 bases short and J 3 bases short, with 22 bases between. In DNA, the CDR3 is TGCGCCAGCACCCCAAGAGTGGGGCAGGGGATCTACGAGCAGTACTTC. Translating gives CASTPRVGQGIYEQYF.

The chain combines TRBV6-5 with TRBJ2-3; no reliable D call. The germline CDR1 and CDR2 sequences are MNHEY and SVGAGI. Between the trimmed V and J ends, which lost 0 bases and 3 bases, there was a span of 7 bases. CDR3 length equals 14 residues. CDR3 sequence (DNA): TGTGCCAGCAGTTACTCCTCTGGGACAGATACGCAGTATTTT. Amino acid sequence: CASSYSSGTDTQYF.

The chain carries TRBV5-1 and TRBJ1-1, with 7 bases that match TRBD1. The junction had 3 bases not matched to a gene; V was cut back by 3 bases and J by 1 base. Germline assignment: CDR1 SGHRS and CDR2 YFSETQ. CDR3 length: 14 residues. CDR3 protein: CASSSQGGNTEAFF. As DNA, the CDR3 is TGCGCCAGCAGCTCTCAGGGGGGGAACACTGAAGCTTTCTTT.